The 16 T cell receptor beta chains below come from one sample, sequenced in a study of neurological immune-mediated disorders (dated by TCRdb to the late 2010s). Libraries were prepared through 5' RACE. The instrument given in TCRdb is Illumina HiSeq 2500. The public reads were quality trimmed at Q25 with fastp and then assembled into clones with MiXCR by TCRdb, keeping productive beta chains. Every CDR3 protein is listed once, alongside the most common genes and DNA of its rows. Across this sample there are some 26,000 distinct CDR3 sequences, with 3.3% seen only once. The biggest ten clones account for 6% to 9% of the sample. Sequenced sample: PBMCs. These receptors all come from a woman aged 25-40 years with multiple sclerosis.

This clonotype occurred many times. The chain employs TRBV10-3 and TRBJ1-6; 11 positions match TRBD1. V lost 7 bases to trimming and J lost 10 bases; unmatched junction nucleotides: 6. Germline loops: CDR1 ENHRY, CDR2 SYGVKD. This CDR3 has 14 residues. CDR3 sequence reads: CAITSGTGGSPLHF. The DNA of the CDR3 is TGTGCCATCACCTCCGGGACAGGGGGGTCACCCCTCCACTTT.

In its sample, this clonotype was seen many times. This chain's CDR3 is CASSSVSSSYEQYF. DNA of the CDR3: TGTGCCAGCAGTTCGGTGTCATCTTCCTACGAGCAGTACTTC. The rearrangement uses TRBV28 and TRBJ2-7; D unresolved. CDR1 MDHEN and CDR2 SYDVKM come from the germline V gene. The CDR3 covers 14 residues. V gave up 4 bases and J gave up 1 base, with 11 bases separating them.

This clonotype was counted at least ten times. This rearrangement joins TRBV12-3 or TRBV12-4 to TRBJ2-3; 8 bases agree with TRBD2. The CDR3 loop spans 15 amino acids. V shed 7 bases and J 6 bases; nucleotides not matched to a gene: 12. CDR3 DNA sequence: TGTGCCAGCACTTCATCAGTTGGCGGGAGGGATACGCAGTATTTT. Its translation is CASTSSVGGRDTQYF.

This clonotype was found many times. The chain carries TRBV20-1 and TRBJ2-3, with 15 bases matching TRBD2. CDR1 and CDR2 (germline): DFQATT, SNEGSKA (reference sequence). The CDR3 is 16 amino acids. V gave up 5 bases and J gave up 2 bases; unmatched junction bases: 5. The CDR3 loop is CSASGTSGGLTDTQYF. The CDR3 DNA sequence: TGCAGTGCTTCAGGGACTAGCGGGGGGCTCACAGATACGCAGTATTTT.

This clonotype was seen ten or more times. The chain has TRBV5-6 and TRBJ2-1; D may be TRBD2 (5 bases). Germline assignment: CDR1 SGHDT and CDR2 YYEEEE. The CDR3 loop spans 12 amino acids. V was pared by 5 bases and J by 10 bases, with 13 bases between. The CDR3: CASRSPSGEQFF. In DNA, the CDR3 is TGTGCCAGCAGATCCCCCTCGGGGGAGCAGTTCTTC.

This clonotype was counted at least ten times. The chain links TRBV7-9 to TRBJ2-3; no reliable D call. This CDR3 has 15 amino acids. V lost 5 bases, J lost 4 bases, and 16 bases lay in between. Per the germline V gene, CDR1 is SEHNR and CDR2 is FQNEAQ (reference sequence). CDR3 coding DNA: TGTGCCAGCAGCCTACAAACCTTGTCGGCAGATACGCAGTATTTT. This encodes CASSLQTLSADTQYF.

This clonotype was counted ten times or more. CDR3 protein: CASSHRQGSPYEQYF. DNA of the CDR3: TGCGCCAGCAGCCACCGACAGGGCTCGCCCTACGAGCAGTACTTC. V gene TRBV4-3 combines with J gene TRBJ2-7; TRBD1 matches 7 bases. The V segment lost 3 bases and the J segment 2 bases; nucleotides outside the gene matches: 7. Germline values: CDR1 LGHNA, CDR2 YSLEER. The CDR3 spans 15 residues.

This clonotype was seen ten or more times. The V call is TRBV20-1, the J call TRBJ2-7, with no clear D. Germline CDR1 DFQATT, CDR2 SNEGSKA (reference sequence). Deletions cut 4 bases from V and 3 bases from J, with 19 bases between. This CDR3 spans 15 amino acids. DNA of the CDR3: TGCAGTGCTAACTATCTTGGTCTTGGGGACTACGAGCAGTACTTC. Translated: CSANYLGLGDYEQYF.

Many counts were recorded for this clonotype. CDR3 sequence: CASSPWTGLAKNIQYF. Written as DNA, the CDR3 is TGTGCCAGCAGCCCTTGGACGGGACTAGCCAAAAACATTCAGTACTTC. This rearrangement joins TRBV7-6 to TRBJ2-4; D is possibly TRBD2 (6 bases). CDR3 length equals 16 residues. V was clipped by 5 bases and J by 0 bases, with 14 bases between them. The germline CDR1 and CDR2 sequences are SGHVS and FNYEAQ.

The J gene is TRBJ2-7, the V gene TRBV29-1; D is ambiguous. This CDR3 has 11 residues. V lost 5 bases and J 10 bases, leaving 15 bases between the germline ends. CDR1 is SQVTM, CDR2 ANQGSEA, per germline. The CDR3 DNA reads as TGCAGCGTTTCGGTAGGCAAACGACAGTACTTC. Its protein is CSVSVGKRQYF.

This clonotype was observed many times. This rearrangement joins TRBV21-1 to TRBJ2-7. TRBV21-1 is a known pseudogene. This CDR3 is built from 13 residues. CDR3 region: CASRITQSYEQYF. The DNA for the CDR3 is TGTGCCAGCAGGATTACTCAGTCCTACGAGCAGTACTTC.

This clonotype showed up many times. J is TRBJ1-3 and V is TRBV7-9, with unresolved D. Trimming stripped 6 bases from V and 0 bases from J, with 12 bases between. Germline loops: CDR1 SEHNR, CDR2 FQNEAQ (reference sequence). The CDR3 extends over 15 amino acids. This CDR3 is CASRPQISSGNTIYF. The DNA of the CDR3 is TGTGCCAGCAGGCCACAGATAAGCTCTGGAAACACCATATATTTT.

The gene calls are TRBV7-2 and TRBJ2-2; D not certain. Trimming removed 0 bases at V and 1 base at J, with 3 bases between. The V gene's germline CDR1 is SGHTA and CDR2 FQGNSA. CDR3 length equals 14 residues. Here the CDR3 DNA reads TGTGCCAGCAGCTTAGCTCGGAACACCGGGGAGCTGTTTTTT. Its translation: CASSLARNTGELFF.

In its sample, this clonotype was seen many times. One end of the junction does not line up with germline, which may come from a read error. The chain combines TRBV3-1 with TRBJ1-6; D may be TRBD1 (5 bases). The CDR3 spans 16 residues. In germline, CDR1 is LGHDT, CDR2 YNNKEL (reference sequence). The CDR3 sequence: CASRFLGAGVHSPLNF. For the CDR3, the DNA is TGTGCCAGCCGCTTTTTAGGGGCAGGCGTTCATTCACCCCTCAACTTT.

This clonotype was observed at least ten times. This chain uses TRBV20-1 with TRBJ2-1; D is perhaps TRBD1 (5 bases). The germline V gene has CDR1 DFQATT and CDR2 SNEGSKA (reference sequence). The ends were cut back, 5 bases at V and 0 bases at J, with 17 bases in the middle. The CDR3 runs 16 residues. The CDR3, as DNA: TGCAGTGCTCCCCCCTGGGGCGGCGGCTCCTACAATGAGCAGTTCTTC. This translates into CSAPPWGGGSYNEQFF.

At least ten counts were recorded for this clonotype. This chain joins TRBV18 and TRBJ1-1; no definite D call. CDR3 size: 13 residues. Trimming pared 3 bases from V and 3 bases from J, leaving 8 bases between. Germline CDR1 reads KGHSH; CDR2 reads LQKENI. The CDR3 sequence: CASSPGLHTEAFF. CDR3 DNA: TGTGCCAGCTCACCCGGACTGCACACTGAAGCTTTCTTT.